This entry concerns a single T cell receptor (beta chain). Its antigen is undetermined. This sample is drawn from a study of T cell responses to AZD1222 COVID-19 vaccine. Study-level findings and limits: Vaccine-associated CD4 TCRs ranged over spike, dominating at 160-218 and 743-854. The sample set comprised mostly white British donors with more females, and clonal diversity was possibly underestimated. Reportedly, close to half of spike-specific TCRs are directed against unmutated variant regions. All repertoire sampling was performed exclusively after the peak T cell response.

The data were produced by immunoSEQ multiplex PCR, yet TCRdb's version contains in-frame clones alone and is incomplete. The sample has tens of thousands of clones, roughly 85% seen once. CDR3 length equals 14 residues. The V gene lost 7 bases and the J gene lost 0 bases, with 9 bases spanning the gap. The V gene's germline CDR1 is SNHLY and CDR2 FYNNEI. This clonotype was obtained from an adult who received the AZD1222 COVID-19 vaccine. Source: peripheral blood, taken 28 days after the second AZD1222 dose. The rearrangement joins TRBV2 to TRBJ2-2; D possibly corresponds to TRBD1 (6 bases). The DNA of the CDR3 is TGTGCCAGCAACAGGGCAGCGAACACCGGGGAGCTGTTTTTT. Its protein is CASNRAANTGELFF.